The 5 T cell receptor beta chains given below trace back to one sample, sequenced in a study of blood T cell repertoires in COVID-19. Method: immunoSEQ multiplex PCR; TCRdb's copy keeps in-frame clones and lacks some. The sample has some 14,000 clones; roughly 73% are singletons. The sample was peripheral blood. The receptors derive from a boy aged 2-15 years with active or convalescent COVID-19.

This clone has only one observation. The CDR3 nucleotides are TGTGCCAGCAGTGAAGGGGACAGCCAGCCCCAGCATTTT. Its translation: CASSEGDSQPQHF. The rearrangement uses TRBV6-1 and TRBJ1-5; 7 nucleotides line up with TRBD1. From germline, CDR1 is MNHNS and CDR2 SASEGT. J lost 7 bases, V lost 1 base, and 1 base had no gene match. The CDR3 extends over 13 amino acids.

Written as DNA, the CDR3 is TGTGCCAGTAGTAGCCGGACTAGCGGGAGCTACGAGCAGTACTTC. Translating it yields CASSSRTSGSYEQYF. This sequence joins TRBV19 and TRBJ2-7; 13 nucleotides match TRBD2. The V and J ends lost 4 bases and 3 bases, in that order; junction bases with no gene match: 3. Germline CDR1 and CDR2: LNHDA and SQIVND (reference sequence). This CDR3 spans 15 amino acids. Variable domain in full (rest from reference TRBV19 and TRBJ2-7): DGGITQSPKYLFRKEGQNVTLSCEQNLNHDAMYWYRQDPGQGLRLIYYSQIVNDFQKGDIAEGYSVSREKKESFPLTVTSAQKNPTAFYLCASSSRTSGSYEQYFGPGTRLTVT.

The chain uses TRBV6-1 and TRBJ2-4, with TRBD2 matching 13 bases. The CDR3 runs 17 residues. V lost 3 bases, J lost 6 bases, and 8 bases stayed unmatched. CDR1 and CDR2 from the germline V gene are MNHNS and SASEGT. Written as DNA, the CDR3 is TGTGCCAGCAGTGAGGAAGGACTAGCGGGGGACCGAAACATTCAGTACTTC. Amino acid sequence: CASSEEGLAGDRNIQYF.

CDR3 residues: CASSQALVAGGRYEQYF. Written as DNA, the CDR3 is TGCGCCAGCAGCCAAGCTTTGGTAGCGGGGGGGAGGTACGAGCAGTACTTC. The chain joins TRBV4-1 to TRBJ2-7; the match to TRBD2 covers 11 bases. CDR3 length: 17 amino acids. V was clipped by 1 base and J by 4 bases; unmatched bases: 9. Per the germline V gene, CDR1 is MGHRA and CDR2 is YSYEKL.

This rearrangement joins TRBV6-2 or TRBV6-3 to TRBJ2-7; 11 nucleotides align to TRBD2. This CDR3 comprises 14 residues. With V trimmed by 3 bases and J by 6 bases, 4 bases remained unmatched. Germline values: CDR1 MNHEY, CDR2 SVGEGT. The CDR3 here is CASSYSSGRSEQYF. The CDR3, as DNA: TGTGCCAGCAGTTATTCTAGCGGGAGGTCCGAGCAGTACTTC.